Below are 16 T cell receptor beta chains sequenced from a single sample in a study of blood T cell repertoires in COVID-19. The data were produced by immunoSEQ multiplex PCR, yet TCRdb's version contains in-frame clones alone and is incomplete. The sample gives 200,000 to 300,000 clones, about 91% of which show up once; 0.95% to 1.5% is in the top ten. Sequencing was done on a sample of PBMCs or T cells enriched from blood (not recorded which). The origin of the receptors is a woman aged 40 to 55 with acute COVID-19.

The chain couples TRBV18 to TRBJ2-5; 7 bases are a match to TRBD2. Trimming took 2 bases from V and 1 from J; bases not matched to a gene: 7. The length of the CDR3 is 16 residues. Germline CDR1 and CDR2: KGHSH and LQKENI. The CDR3 nucleotides are TGTGCCAGCTCACCAATCCCGGGAGGTTCCCAAGAGACCCAGTACTTC. It codes for CASSPIPGGSQETQYF.

This clone was recorded many times. The chain carries TRBV2 and TRBJ1-4; maybe TRBD1 (6 bases). The V and J ends lost 3 bases and 4 bases respectively, with 12 bases between them. Per the germline V gene, CDR1 is SNHLY and CDR2 is FYNNEI. The length of the CDR3 is 15 residues. CDR3 sequence reads: CASSETGTRNEKLFF. Written as DNA, the CDR3 is TGTGCCAGCAGTGAGACCGGGACACGTAATGAAAAACTGTTTTTT.

The CDR3 DNA sequence: TGTGCCAGTAGTGAACAACACCAAGAGACCCAGTACTTC. Protein product: CASSEQHQETQYF. The rearrangement joins TRBV19 to TRBJ2-5; unclear D gene. Trimming removed 5 bases at V and 0 bases at J, with 7 bases between. Germline V gene lookup returns CDR1 LNHDA and CDR2 SQIVND (reference sequence). This CDR3 comprises 13 residues.

As to this clone: In the same sample, other DNA sequences code for this CDR3. This chain links TRBV7-9 with TRBJ2-4, with D possibly being TRBD1 (6 bases). The CDR3 has 12 amino acids. Trimming took off 3 bases at V and 7 bases at J, with 7 bases between the two ends. Germline V gives CDR1 SEHNR, CDR2 FQNEAQ (reference sequence). CDR3: CASSFQGNIQYF. The CDR3 DNA follows: TGTGCCAGCAGCTTTCAGGGGAACATTCAGTACTTC.

This chain uses TRBV5-4 with TRBJ1-1; no reliable D call. CDR3 size: 13 residues. The germline V gene encodes CDR1 SGHNT and CDR2 YYREEE (reference sequence). V dropped 0 bases and J dropped 2 bases, with 5 bases sitting between them. As DNA, the CDR3 is TGTGCCAGCAGCTTGGCAGATAACACTGAAGCTTTCTTT. This codes for CASSLADNTEAFF. Combining the CDR3 with reference TRBV5-4 and TRBJ1-1 gives the whole variable domain ETGVTQSPTHLIKTRGQQVTLRCSSQSGHNTVSWYQQALGQGPQFIFQYYREEENGRGNFPPRFSGLQFPNYSSELNVNALELDDSALYLCASSLADNTEAFFGQGTRLTVV.

The chain couples TRBV18 to TRBJ2-1; 7 bases agree with TRBD2. After removal of 0 bases from V and 3 bases from J, the junction contained 5 bases not matched to a gene. The CDR3 has 16 amino acids. Looked up from germline, CDR1 is KGHSH and CDR2 is LQKENI. Here the CDR3 DNA reads TGTGCCAGCTCACCACCTGCCGGACTAGACTACAATGAGCAGTTCTTC. This codes for CASSPPAGLDYNEQFF.

The rearrangement links TRBV7-9 to TRBJ2-3; no clear D. Germline loops: CDR1 SEHNR, CDR2 FQNEAQ (reference sequence). The ends were cut back, 3 bases at V and 0 bases at J, with 7 bases in the middle. This CDR3 is built from 14 residues. The CDR3 region is CASSFYSSTDTQYF. In DNA, the CDR3 is TGTGCCAGCAGCTTCTACAGCAGCACAGATACGCAGTATTTT.

The chain has TRBV2 and TRBJ1-1; D perhaps matches TRBD1 (6 bases). Between the trimmed V and J ends, which lost 8 bases and 3 bases, there was a span of 16 bases. Per the germline V gene, CDR1 is SNHLY and CDR2 is FYNNEI. This CDR3 has 14 residues. The CDR3 loop is CASPGDPTDTEAFF. DNA of the CDR3: TGTGCCAGCCCAGGGGACCCCACGGACACTGAAGCTTTCTTT. The whole variable domain, remainder taken from reference TRBV2 and TRBJ1-1, is EPEVTQTPSHQVTQMGQEVILRCVPISNHLYFYWYRQILGQKVEFLVSFYNNEISEKSEIFDDQFSVERPDGSNFTLKIRSTKLEDSAMYFCASPGDPTDTEAFFGQGTRLTVV.

A few counts support this clone. This rearrangement joins TRBV9 to TRBJ2-1; 10 bases are a match to TRBD2. The CDR3 has 17 residues. Germline assignment: CDR1 SGDLS and CDR2 YYNGEE. The trim removed 3 bases at V and 0 bases at J, leaving 6 bases unmatched. Here the CDR3 reads CASSGRLAGPSYNEQFF. CDR3 DNA: TGTGCCAGCAGCGGCCGACTAGCGGGCCCCTCCTACAATGAGCAGTTCTTC.

V and J are TRBV6-1 and TRBJ2-3, with 11 bases that match TRBD1. Germline CDR1 is MNHNS and CDR2 is SASEGT. The CDR3 loop spans 16 amino acids. J gave up 4 bases and V 2 bases, and 5 bases lay outside the gene matches. DNA of the CDR3: TGTGCCAGCAGTGAACAGGGACAGGGGGTTTCAGATACGCAGTATTTT. Its protein is CASSEQGQGVSDTQYF.

This clone has more than one count but fewer than ten. The chain links TRBV5-1 to TRBJ2-3; 11 bases fit TRBD2. This CDR3 is built from 15 residues. Germline V gene lookup returns CDR1 SGHRS and CDR2 YFSETQ. The V segment lost 0 bases and the J segment 4 bases; nucleotides outside the gene matches: 1. In DNA form, the CDR3 reads TGCGCCAGCAGCTTGGTAGCGGGAGGGCCAGATACGCAGTATTTT. Its translation: CASSLVAGGPDTQYF.

The chain carries TRBV30 and TRBJ1-2; 11 bases line up with TRBD1. This CDR3 region has 13 residues. V trimming: 2 bases; J trimming: 8 bases; junction bases outside the gene matches: 4. Germline CDR1 reads GTSNPN; CDR2 reads SVGIG (reference sequence). DNA for the CDR3: TGTGCCTGGAGTCCAGGGACAGGGGGGGGCTACACCTTC. It specifies CAWSPGTGGGYTF. Full variable domain (remainder filled in from reference TRBV30 and TRBJ1-2): SQTIHQWPATLVQPVGSPLSLECTVEGTSNPNLYWYRQAAGRGLQLLFYSVGIGQISSEVPQNLSASRPQDRQFILSSKKLLLSDSGFYLCAWSPGTGGGYTFGSGTRLTVV.

The V gene is TRBV4-3, the J gene TRBJ2-1; D remains ambiguous. Trimming took 3 bases from V and 9 from J, leaving 15 bases between them. CDR3 length equals 14 residues. The germline V gene encodes CDR1 LGHNA and CDR2 YSLEER. CDR3 bases: TGCGCCAGCAGCCAGTTGCGGATTACCGGTGAGCAGTTCTTC. Encoded protein: CASSQLRITGEQFF.

This rearrangement joins TRBV7-9 to TRBJ2-1; 8 bases line up with TRBD2. After removal of 4 bases from V and 9 bases from J, the junction contained 17 bases not matched to a gene. Germline V gene lookup returns CDR1 SEHNR and CDR2 FQNEAQ (reference sequence). The CDR3 runs to 17 residues. The CDR3 protein is CASSSGRGGPSGFEQFF. The CDR3 region has the DNA TGTGCCAGCAGCTCGGGTCGCGGGGGGCCCTCGGGGTTTGAGCAGTTCTTC.

The V and J genes are TRBV5-5 and TRBJ2-2, with 14 bases that match TRBD2. Germline trimming cut 4 bases from V and 1 base from J; bases unmatched to any gene: 9. Germline V lookup: CDR1 SGHKS, CDR2 YYEKEE (reference sequence). The CDR3 loop spans 19 amino acids. CDR3: CASSRLLGTSGGNTGELFF. CDR3 DNA: TGTGCCAGCAGCCGATTACTCGGGACTAGCGGGGGGAACACCGGGGAGCTGTTTTTT.

The V call is TRBV11-2, the J call TRBJ1-1, with TRBD1 matching over 7 bases. There are 16 residues in the CDR3. Germline CDR1 SGHAT, CDR2 FQNNGV. J gave up 7 bases and V 7 bases, and 18 bases lay outside the gene matches. This chain's CDR3 is CASIARGQVENGEAFF. The CDR3 nucleotides are TGTGCCAGCATCGCTAGAGGACAGGTCGAAAACGGTGAAGCTTTCTTT. Together with reference TRBV11-2 and TRBJ1-1, the CDR3 gives the full variable domain: EAGVAQSPRYKIIEKRQSVAFWCNPISGHATLYWYQQILGQGPKLLIQFQNNGVVDDSQLPKDRFSAERLKGVDSTLKIQPAKLEDSAVYLCASIARGQVENGEAFFGQGTRLTVV.